Here is one T cell receptor beta chain with its context. Antigen unknown. This sample stems from a study of cytomegalovirus exposure and HLA in healthy donors. Study-level results: A previous analysis found most TCR beta V segments productive roughly 90% or roughly 30% of the time.

CDR3 length equals 15 residues. Trimming removed 0 bases at V and 0 bases at J, with 8 bases between. Germline V lookup: CDR1 MNHEY, CDR2 SVGAGI. In the PCR, 60 Vbeta and 13 Jbeta primers were used. The protocol was immunoSEQ multiplex PCR, while the TCRdb copy is restricted to in-frame clones and leaves out a portion. This sample has 90,000 to 140,000 clones; under 85% occur once, and the top ten carry under 1.5%. Material: PBMCs. The V and J genes are TRBV6-5 and TRBJ1-1, with D tentatively TRBD1 (6 bases). The sequence derives from a man aged 35-49 years in good health and CMV-seronegative. The CDR3 DNA follows: TGTGCCAGCAGTTACTCCGGACAGTTGAACACTGAAGCTTTCTTT. It encodes CASSYSGQLNTEAFF.